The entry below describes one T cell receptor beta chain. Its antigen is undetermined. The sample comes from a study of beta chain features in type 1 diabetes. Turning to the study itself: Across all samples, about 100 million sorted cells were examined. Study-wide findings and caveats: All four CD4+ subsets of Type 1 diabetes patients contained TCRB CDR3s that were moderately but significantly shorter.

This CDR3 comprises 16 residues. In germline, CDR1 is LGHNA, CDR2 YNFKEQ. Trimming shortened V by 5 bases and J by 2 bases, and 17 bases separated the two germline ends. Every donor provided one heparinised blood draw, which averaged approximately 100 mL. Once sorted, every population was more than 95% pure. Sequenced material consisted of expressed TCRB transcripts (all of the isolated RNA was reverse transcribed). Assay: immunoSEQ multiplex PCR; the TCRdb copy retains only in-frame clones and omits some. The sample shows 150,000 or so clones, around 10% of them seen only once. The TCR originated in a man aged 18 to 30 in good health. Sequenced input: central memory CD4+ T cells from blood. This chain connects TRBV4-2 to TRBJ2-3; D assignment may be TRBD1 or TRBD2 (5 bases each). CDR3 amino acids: CASSENQGRLTDTQYF. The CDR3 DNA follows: TGTGCCAGCAGCGAGAATCAGGGACGCCTCACAGATACGCAGTATTTT.